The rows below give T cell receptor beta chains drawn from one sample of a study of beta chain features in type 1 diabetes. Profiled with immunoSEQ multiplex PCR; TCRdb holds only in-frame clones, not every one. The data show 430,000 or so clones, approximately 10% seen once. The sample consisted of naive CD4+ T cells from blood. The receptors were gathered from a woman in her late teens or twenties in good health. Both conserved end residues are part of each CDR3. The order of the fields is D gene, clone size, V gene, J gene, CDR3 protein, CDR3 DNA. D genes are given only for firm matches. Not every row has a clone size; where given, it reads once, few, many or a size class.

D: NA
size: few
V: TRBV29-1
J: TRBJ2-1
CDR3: CSVGGSSYNEQFF
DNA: TGCAGCGTTGGGGGCAGCTCCTACAATGAGCAGTTCTTC

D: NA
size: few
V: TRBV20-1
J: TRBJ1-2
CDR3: CSGGNYGYTF
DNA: TGCTCGGGCGGAAACTATGGCTACACCTTC

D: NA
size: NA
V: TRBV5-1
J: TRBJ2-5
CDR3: CASSIGVPGQETQYF
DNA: TGCGCCAGCAGCATAGGTGTCCCCGGCCAAGAGACCCAGTACTTC

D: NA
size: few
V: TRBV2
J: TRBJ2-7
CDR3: CASGIASEQYF
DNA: TGTGCCAGCGGGATAGCGTCGGAGCAGTACTTC

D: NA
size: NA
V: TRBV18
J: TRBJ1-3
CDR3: CASSPLETVGNTIYF
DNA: TGTGCCAGCTCACCCCTCGAGACAGTTGGAAACACCATATATTTT

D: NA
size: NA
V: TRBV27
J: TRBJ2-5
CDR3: CASSLVGAVTQYF
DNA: TGTGCCAGCAGTTTGGTGGGGGCTGTGACCCAGTACTTC

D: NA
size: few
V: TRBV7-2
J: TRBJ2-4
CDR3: CASSLTVARQNIQYF
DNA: TGTGCCAGCAGCTTAACTGTGGCTAGACAAAACATTCAGTACTTC

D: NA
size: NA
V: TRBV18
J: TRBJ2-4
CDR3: CASSPPGGAKNIQYF
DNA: TGTGCCAGCTCACCACCTGGGGGGGCCAAAAACATTCAGTACTTC

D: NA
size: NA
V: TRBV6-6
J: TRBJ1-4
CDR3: CASSLRGTNEKLFF
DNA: TGTGCCAGCAGCCTCCGAGGAACTAATGAAAAACTGTTTTTT

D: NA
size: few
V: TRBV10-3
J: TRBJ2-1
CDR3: CAIRSGDTYNEQFF
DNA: TGTGCCATCAGAAGCGGGGACACATACAATGAGCAGTTCTTC

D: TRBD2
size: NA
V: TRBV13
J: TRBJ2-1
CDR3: CASSARTSGSLDEQFF
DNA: TGTGCCAGCAGCGCCCGGACTAGCGGGAGTTTGGATGAGCAGTTCTTC

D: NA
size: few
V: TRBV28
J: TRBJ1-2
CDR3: CASSLVQGMIGYTF
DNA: TGTGCCAGCAGTCTCGTACAGGGAATGATTGGCTACACCTTC

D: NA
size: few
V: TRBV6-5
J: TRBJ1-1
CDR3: CASSYPGNTEAFF
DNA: TGTGCCAGCAGCTACCCGGGGAACACTGAAGCTTTCTTT

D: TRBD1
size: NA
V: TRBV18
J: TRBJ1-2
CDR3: CASSIDREDGYTF
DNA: TGTGCCAGCTCAATAGACAGGGAAGATGGCTACACCTTC

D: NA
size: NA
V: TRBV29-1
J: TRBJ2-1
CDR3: CSVGGIYNEQFF
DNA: TGCAGCGTTGGGGGGATCTACAATGAGCAGTTCTTC

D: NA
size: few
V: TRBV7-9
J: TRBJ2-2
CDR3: CASTGGGARSTGELFF
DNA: TGTGCCAGCACTGGTGGAGGCGCCAGGTCCACCGGGGAGCTGTTTTTT

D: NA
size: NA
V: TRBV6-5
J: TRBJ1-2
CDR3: CASSLHLTGSGYTF
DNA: TGTGCCAGCAGTTTGCACTTGACAGGCAGTGGCTACACCTTC

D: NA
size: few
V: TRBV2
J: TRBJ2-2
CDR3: CASSEEMRNTGELFF
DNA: TGTGCCAGCAGTGAAGAGATGAGGAACACCGGGGAGCTGTTTTTT

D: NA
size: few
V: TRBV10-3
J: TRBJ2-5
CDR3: CAISVGQSQETQYF
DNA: TGTGCCATCAGTGTGGGGCAGAGCCAAGAGACCCAGTACTTC

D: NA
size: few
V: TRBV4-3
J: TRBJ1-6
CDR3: CASSQDRVSPLHF
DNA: TGCGCCAGCAGCCAAGACAGGGTTTCTCCCCTCCACTTT

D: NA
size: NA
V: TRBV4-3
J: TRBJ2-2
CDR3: CASSQVLLDTGELFF
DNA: TGCGCCAGCAGCCAAGTCCTACTCGACACCGGGGAGCTGTTTTTT

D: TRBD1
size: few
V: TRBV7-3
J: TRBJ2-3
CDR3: CASSYRGADTQYF
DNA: TGTGCCAGCAGCTACAGGGGGGCAGATACGCAGTATTTT

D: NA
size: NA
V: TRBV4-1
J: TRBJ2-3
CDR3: CASSQGWQAERWEQYF
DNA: TGCGCCAGCAGCCAAGGGTGGCAGGCTGAGCGGTGGGAGCAGTATTTT

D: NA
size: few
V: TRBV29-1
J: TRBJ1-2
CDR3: CSVEAFRQAYVGYTF
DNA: TGCAGCGTGGAAGCATTTCGACAGGCCTATGTGGGCTACACCTTC

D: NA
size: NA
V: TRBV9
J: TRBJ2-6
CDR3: CASSAIAGSGANVLTF
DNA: TGTGCCAGCAGCGCAATCGCCGGCTCTGGGGCCAACGTCCTGACTTTC

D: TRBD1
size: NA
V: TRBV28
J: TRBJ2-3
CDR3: CASSSGQGVSADTQYF
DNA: TGTGCCAGCAGCTCTGGACAGGGGGTTTCGGCAGATACGCAGTATTTT

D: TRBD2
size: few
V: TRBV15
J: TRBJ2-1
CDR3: CASTASGPYNEQFF
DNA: TGTGCCAGTACCGCTAGCGGGCCCTACAATGAGCAGTTCTTC

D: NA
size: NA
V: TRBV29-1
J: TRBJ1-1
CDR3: CSALEGTGFPAFF
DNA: TGCAGCGCCTTAGAGGGGACGGGGTTCCCGGCTTTCTTT

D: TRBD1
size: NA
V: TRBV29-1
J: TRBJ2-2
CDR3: CSVPAGTGFMGELFF
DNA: TGCAGCGTTCCCGCCGGGACAGGGTTTATGGGGGAGCTGTTTTTT

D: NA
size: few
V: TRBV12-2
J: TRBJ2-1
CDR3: CASRSEDRDHYNEQFF
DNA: TGTGCAAGTCGCTCCGAAGATAGGGACCATTACAATGAGCAGTTCTTC

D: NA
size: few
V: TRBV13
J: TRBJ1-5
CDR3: CASSSGVEKPQHF
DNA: TGTGCCAGCAGCTCAGGTGTTGAGAAGCCCCAGCATTTT

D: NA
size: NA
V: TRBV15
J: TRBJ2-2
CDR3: CATSREDFYTGELFF
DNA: TGTGCCACCAGCAGAGAGGACTTTTACACCGGGGAGCTGTTTTTT

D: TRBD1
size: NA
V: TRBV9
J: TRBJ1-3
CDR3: CASSGDRAFSGNTIYF
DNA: TGTGCCAGCAGCGGTGACAGGGCCTTCTCTGGAAACACCATATATTTT

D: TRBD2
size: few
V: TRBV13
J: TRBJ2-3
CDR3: CASSRPGLAGGRGTDTQYF
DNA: TGTGCCAGCAGCCGCCCGGGACTAGCGGGGGGGCGGGGCACAGATACGCAGTATTTT

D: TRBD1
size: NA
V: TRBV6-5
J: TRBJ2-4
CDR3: CAVQGAAKNIQYF
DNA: TGTGCCGTACAGGGGGCAGCCAAAAACATTCAGTACTTC

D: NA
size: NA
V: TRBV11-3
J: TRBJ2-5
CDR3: CASSFGETQYF
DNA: TGTGCCAGCAGCTTCGGAGAGACCCAGTACTTC

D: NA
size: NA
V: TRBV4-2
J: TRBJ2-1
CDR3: CASSQELVVNEQFF
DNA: TGTGCCAGCAGCCAGGAACTAGTGGTCAATGAGCAGTTCTTC

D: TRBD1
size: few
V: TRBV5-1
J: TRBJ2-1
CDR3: CASSLTTGVGNEQFF
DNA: TGCGCCAGCAGCTTGACGACAGGGGTGGGCAATGAGCAGTTCTTC

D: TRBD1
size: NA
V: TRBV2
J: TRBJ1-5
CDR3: CASTTGGMSNQPQHF
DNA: TGTGCCAGCACGACAGGGGGAATGAGCAATCAGCCCCAGCATTTT

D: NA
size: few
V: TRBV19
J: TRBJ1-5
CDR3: CATRDSNQPQHF
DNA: TGTGCCACGAGGGACAGCAATCAGCCCCAGCATTTT

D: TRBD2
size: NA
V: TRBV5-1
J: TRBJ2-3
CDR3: CASSLSPGLAVSTDTQYF
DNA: TGCGCCAGCAGCTTATCCCCGGGACTAGCGGTCAGCACAGATACGCAGTATTTT

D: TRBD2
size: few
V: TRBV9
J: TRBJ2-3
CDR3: CASSVEREGDTQYF
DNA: TGTGCCAGCAGCGTAGAAAGGGAGGGAGATACGCAGTATTTT

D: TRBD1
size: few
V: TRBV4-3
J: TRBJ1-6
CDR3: CASRQQGRNSPLHF
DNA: TGCGCCAGCAGGCAACAGGGGAGAAATTCACCCCTCCACTTT

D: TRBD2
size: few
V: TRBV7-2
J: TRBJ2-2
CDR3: CASSPLAGSYTGELFF
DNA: TGTGCCAGCAGCCCACTAGCGGGATCCTACACCGGGGAGCTGTTTTTT

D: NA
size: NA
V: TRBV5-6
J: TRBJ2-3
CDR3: CASSMGGPSTDTQYF
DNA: TGTGCCAGCAGCATGGGGGGGCCGAGCACAGATACGCAGTATTTT

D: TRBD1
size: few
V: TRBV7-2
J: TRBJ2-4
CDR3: CASSIPGGGYIQYF
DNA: TGTGCCAGCAGCATCCCAGGGGGCGGATACATTCAGTACTTC

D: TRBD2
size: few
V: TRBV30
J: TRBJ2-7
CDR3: CAWSRGLAGVGEQYF
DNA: TGTGCCTGGAGCCGGGGACTAGCGGGAGTTGGCGAGCAGTACTTC

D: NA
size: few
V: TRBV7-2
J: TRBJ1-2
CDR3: CASSLAGRERAGYTF
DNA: TGTGCCAGCAGCTTAGCTGGCAGAGAGAGGGCTGGCTACACCTTC

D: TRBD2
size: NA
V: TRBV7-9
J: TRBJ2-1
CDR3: CASSIPSGTYNEQFF
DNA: TGTGCCAGCAGCATTCCTAGCGGGACCTACAATGAGCAGTTCTTC

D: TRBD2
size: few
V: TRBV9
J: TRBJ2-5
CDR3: CASSAGGVSETQYF
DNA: TGTGCCAGCAGCGCGGGAGGGGTTTCGGAGACCCAGTACTTC

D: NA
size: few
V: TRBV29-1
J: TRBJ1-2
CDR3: CSSSSVYGYTF
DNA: TGCAGCTCTTCGAGCGTCTATGGCTACACCTTC